This T cell receptor beta chain emerged from a study of T cell changes during pregnancy in multiple sclerosis. Method: immunoSEQ multiplex PCR; TCRdb's copy keeps in-frame clones and lacks some. The sample has about 59,000 clones; roughly 90% are singletons. This CDR3 spans 13 amino acids. The V gene's germline CDR1 is SNHLY and CDR2 FYNNEI. The germline V and J ends were trimmed by 6 bases and 12 bases, with 20 bases remaining between them. The material sequenced was peripheral blood, taken in the first trimester of pregnancy. This receptor was taken from a female donor with multiple sclerosis, enrolled in a pregnancy study. This chain joins TRBV2 and TRBJ1-2; D is possibly TRBD1 (6 bases). For the CDR3, the DNA is TGTGCCAGCAGGGGGACACCTATGGCGATTGACACCTTC. Amino acid sequence: CASRGTPMAIDTF.